The 29 T cell receptor beta chains in this list originate from one sample, sequenced in a study of blood T cells in healthy people across ages (dated by TCRdb to the mid-2010s). Library prep was done by 5' RACE. Instrument on record: Illumina HiSeq 2500. A second PCR of roughly 7 to 11 cycles was performed with a sample-barcoded 5' primer and a J-beta primer mix. Through fastp at Q25 and MiXCR, TCRdb rebuilt clones from the public reads, retaining in-frame beta chains. Rows with a matching CDR3 protein are joined into one entry that keeps the most common DNA and genes. This sample lists roughly 1,100,000 distinct CDR3 sequences; less than 25% were detected once. The ten largest clones take up about 0.72% of the sample. The same specimen was also included in a second study, on T cells of mothers and their children.

Material for sequencing was blood. These receptors were obtained from a girl aged 2-10 years in good health.

This clonotype was recorded a few times. This chain joins TRBV9 and TRBJ2-2; D gene unclear. V lost 0 bases and J 7 bases, leaving 4 bases between the germline ends. CDR1 SGDLS and CDR2 YYNGEE come from the germline V gene. The CDR3 runs 12 residues. This CDR3 is CASSVGIGELFF. As DNA, the CDR3 is TGTGCCAGCAGCGTAGGTATCGGGGAGCTGTTTTTT.

The rearrangement links TRBV28 to TRBJ1-1; unclear D gene. V lost 6 bases and J lost 1, with 9 bases in between. Germline V gene lookup returns CDR1 MDHEN and CDR2 SYDVKM. The CDR3 is 13 residues long. CDR3 coding DNA: TGTGCCAGCAGCGAACGCGAGAACACTGAAGCTTTCTTT. Its protein is CASSERENTEAFF.

This clonotype was found a few times. The chain is built from TRBV7-8 and TRBJ2-5, with TRBD2 matching over 11 bases. The J call may be mistaken, given a closer DNA end match to TRBJ2-1. This CDR3 is 18 amino acids long. Per the germline V gene, CDR1 is SGHVS and CDR2 is FQNEAQ. The CDR3 protein is CASSLFGGLAGGYNEQFF. In nucleotides, the CDR3 is TGTGCCAGCAGCCTTTTCGGAGGGCTAGCGGGGGGTTACAATGAGCAGTTCTTC.

The chain recombines TRBV4-3 with TRBJ1-1; D gene ambiguous. The CDR3 covers 13 residues. Germline loops: CDR1 LGHNA, CDR2 YSLEER. V lost 1 base and J 5 bases, leaving 8 bases between the germline ends. The CDR3 DNA sequence: TGCGCCAGCAGCCAAGTAACCGTGACTGAAGCTTTCTTT. Its translation: CASSQVTVTEAFF.

This sequence joins TRBV12-3 or TRBV12-4 and TRBJ1-2; 11 nucleotides align to TRBD1. CDR3 size: 15 residues. V dropped 8 bases and J dropped 3; count of bases not matched to a gene: 8. The CDR3 coding sequence is TGTGCCAGCTGCTCTTGGGACAGGGGGGACTATGGCTACACCTTC. Translating it yields CASCSWDRGDYGYTF.

This clonotype was detected a few times. This chain uses TRBV6-1 with TRBJ2-7; 14 nucleotides match TRBD2. The CDR3 extends over 15 amino acids. Germline values: CDR1 MNHNS, CDR2 SASEGT. Trimming took 4 bases from V and 5 from J; bases not matched to a gene: 4. CDR3 region: CASSVGTSGSDEQYF. The CDR3 bases are TGTGCCAGCAGTGTGGGGACTAGCGGGAGCGACGAGCAGTACTTC.

This clonotype turned up a few times. Its ends do not fully match the called genes, so a read error is possible. The V call is TRBV2, the J call TRBJ1-1; no definite D call. This CDR3 is 12 amino acids long. CDR1 is SNHLY, CDR2 FYNNEI, per germline. CDR3: CASSQQYTEAFF. In nucleotides, the CDR3 is TGTGCCAGCAGTCAACAGTACACTGAAGCCTTCTTT.

The chain couples TRBV29-1 to TRBJ2-5; possibly TRBD1 for D (6 bases). The germline CDR1 and CDR2 sequences are SQVTM and ANQGSEA. V was trimmed by 5 bases and J by 0 bases, leaving 13 bases between them. The CDR3 loop spans 14 amino acids. The CDR3 loop is CSVWTVSYQETQYF. The DNA for the CDR3 is TGCAGCGTTTGGACAGTGAGTTACCAAGAGACCCAGTACTTC. Combining the CDR3 with reference TRBV29-1 and TRBJ2-5 gives the whole variable domain SAVISQKPSRDICQRGTSLTIQCQVDSQVTMMFWYRQQPGQSLTLIATANQGSEATYESGFVIDKFPISRPNLTFSTLTVSNMSPEDSSIYLCSVWTVSYQETQYFGPGTRLLVL.

This chain joins TRBV4-1 and TRBJ1-4; D not resolved. Germline V gene data show CDR1 as MGHRA and CDR2 as YSYEKL. The CDR3 has 17 residues. Trimming removed 0 bases from V and 6 bases from J, with 17 bases in between. The CDR3 DNA reads TGCGCCAGCAGCCAAGATTACCGAGGGATGGTGGATGAAAAACTGTTTTTT. Translation gives CASSQDYRGMVDEKLFF.

The V and J genes are TRBV5-6 and TRBJ2-4; a possible D gene is TRBD2 (6 bases). Germline values: CDR1 SGHDT, CDR2 YYEEEE. V lost 0 bases and J lost 6, with 16 bases in between. The CDR3 is 16 amino acids. In DNA form, the CDR3 reads TGTGCCAGCAGCTTGGTCGGGGGAGTAGGTTCAAACATTCAGTACTTC. Its translation: CASSLVGGVGSNIQYF.

The DNA for the CDR3 is TGTGCCAGCAGCTTAGGCGCGAAGAGCTCCTACAATGAGCAGTTCTTC. It translates to CASSLGAKSSYNEQFF. The rearrangement joins TRBV7-9 to TRBJ2-1; D unresolved. Between the trimmed V and J ends, which lost 1 base and 0 bases, there was a span of 10 bases. This CDR3 has 16 amino acids. The germline V gene has CDR1 SEHNR and CDR2 FQNEAQ (reference sequence).

The genes are TRBV3-1 and TRBJ2-5, with D perhaps TRBD2 (5 bases). The CDR3 totals 14 residues. The V end lost 1 base, the J end lost 5 bases, and 11 bases lay between the germline ends. Germline lookup yields CDR1 LGHDT and CDR2 YNNKEL (reference sequence). CDR3 region: CASSQAGFGETQYF. The CDR3 region has the DNA TGTGCCAGCAGCCAAGCGGGGTTCGGGGAGACCCAGTACTTC.

This sequence joins TRBV28 and TRBJ2-3; D could derive from TRBD1 or TRBD2 (5 bases each). Germline-derived CDR1 and CDR2 are MDHEN and SYDVKM. Trimming removed 7 bases from V and 1 base from J, with 15 bases in between. The CDR3 has 15 amino acids. In DNA form, the CDR3 reads TGTGCCAGCACAACCCGGGACCCCCGCACAGATACGCAGTATTTT. This translates into CASTTRDPRTDTQYF.

On this clonotype itself: The DNA is left out, because the CDR3 cannot be placed on it with certainty; the CDR3 is given as TCRdb lists it. V and J are TRBV29-1 and TRBJ2-5. The CDR3 totals 19 residues, both ends included. CDR1 SQVTM and CDR2 ANQGSEA come from the germline V gene. CDR3 sequence: CSVGDSLQKLFFGSGTQYF.

The genes are TRBV9 and TRBJ2-1, with TRBD2 identical over 10 bases. CDR1 SGDLS and CDR2 YYNGEE come from the germline V gene. V lost 4 bases, J lost 5 bases, and 12 bases stayed unmatched. This CDR3 is 17 amino acids long. The chain's CDR3 is CASSPTLGTSVDNEQFF. CDR3 DNA: TGTGCCAGCAGCCCGACTTTAGGGACTAGCGTGGACAATGAGCAGTTCTTC.

This chain joins TRBV28 and TRBJ2-6, with 8 nucleotides matching TRBD1. The CDR3 is 19 amino acids. Germline V gene lookup returns CDR1 MDHEN and CDR2 SYDVKM. The V and J ends lost 5 bases and 0 bases, in that order; junction bases with no gene match: 12. The CDR3 DNA reads TGTGCCAGCAGTATGCGGACAGGGTTTTTTTCCTCTGGGGCCAACGTCCTGACTTTC. Translated: CASSMRTGFFSSGANVLTF.

The chain links TRBV27 to TRBJ2-1; 7 positions match TRBD2. The V and J ends lost 8 bases and 4 bases, in that order; junction bases with no gene match: 11. CDR1 is MNHEY and CDR2 is SMNVEV in the germline V gene (reference sequence). The CDR3 runs 15 residues. The CDR3, as DNA: TGTGCCAGCGGATCAGCACTAGCGAATTACAATGAGCAGTTCTTC. It specifies CASGSALANYNEQFF.

The chain joins TRBV12-5 to TRBJ2-1, with 13 bases aligning to TRBD2. The CDR3 contains 15 residues. After removal of 5 bases from V and 10 bases from J, the junction contained 8 bases not matched to a gene. In germline, CDR1 is LGHNT, CDR2 FRNRAP. This chain's CDR3 is CASGAGTSGALEQFF. The CDR3 DNA follows: TGTGCTAGTGGTGCCGGGACTAGCGGGGCCTTGGAGCAGTTCTTC.

This clonotype turned up a few times. This chain links TRBV28 with TRBJ1-3; tentatively, D is TRBD1 (5 bases). The CDR3 loop spans 15 amino acids. V lost 5 bases and J lost 0, with 11 bases in between. The V gene's germline CDR1 is MDHEN and CDR2 SYDVKM. The CDR3 region is CASSRTGYSGNTIYF. The CDR3 nucleotides read TGTGCCAGCAGTAGAACAGGCTACTCTGGAAACACCATATATTTT.

The chain joins TRBV6-1 to TRBJ1-6; 7 nucleotides match TRBD1. Germline loops: CDR1 MNHNS, CDR2 SASEGT. This CDR3 is built from 18 residues. Unmatched junction bases numbered 13, after V lost 3 bases and J lost 5 bases. This CDR3 is CASSDPDQRQGDNSPLHF. DNA of the CDR3: TGTGCCAGCAGTGATCCAGACCAGAGACAGGGAGATAATTCACCCCTCCACTTT.

The chain carries TRBV7-8 and TRBJ2-5, with a possible D match to TRBD1 (6 bases). The germline V and J ends were trimmed by 3 bases and 4 bases, with 15 bases remaining between them. The germline gives CDR1 SGHVS, CDR2 FQNEAQ. There are 15 residues in the CDR3. The CDR3 here is CASSFLGTGRETQYF. For the CDR3, the DNA is TGTGCCAGCAGCTTTTTGGGTACAGGGAGAGAGACCCAGTACTTC.

The V gene is TRBV27, the J gene TRBJ1-2; tentatively, D is TRBD1 (5 bases). V was trimmed by 5 bases and J by 3 bases, leaving 19 bases between them. Per germline, CDR1 MNHEY and CDR2 SMNVEV (reference sequence). The CDR3 is made up of 16 amino acids. For the CDR3, the DNA is TGTGCCAGCAGTCCATTTATTAAATCGGGGGACTATGGCTACACCTTC. As protein: CASSPFIKSGDYGYTF.

This sequence joins TRBV5-1 and TRBJ1-1; D call uncertain. Trimming took 0 bases from V and 6 from J, leaving 15 bases between them. CDR3 length: 15 residues. Germline V lookup: CDR1 SGHRS, CDR2 YFSETQ. The CDR3 DNA sequence: TGCGCCAGCAGCTTGGGACCGGGAAATTCGGCTGAAGCTTTCTTT. Amino acid sequence: CASSLGPGNSAEAFF.

This clonotype was seen more than once but under ten times. V usage is TRBV25-1 and J usage is TRBJ1-1, with TRBD1 matching 9 bases. CDR1 MGHDK and CDR2 SYGVNS come from the germline V gene. The trim removed 6 bases at V and 6 bases at J, leaving 17 bases unmatched. The CDR3 loop spans 17 amino acids. The CDR3 protein is CASSGLSGTGSRAEAFF. The CDR3 bases are TGTGCCAGCAGCGGTTTAAGCGGGACAGGGAGTAGGGCTGAAGCTTTCTTT.

This clonotype has more than one count but fewer than ten. The chain combines TRBV6-1 with TRBJ2-5, with D perhaps matching TRBD2 (7 bases). The V end lost 2 bases, the J end lost 5 bases, and 30 bases lay between the germline ends. The CDR3 loop spans 20 amino acids. The germline V gene encodes CDR1 MNHNS and CDR2 SASEGT. Written as DNA, the CDR3 is TGTGCCAGCAGTGAAAGGGTGACGGGAGGAGGGGGTAATAGAAGGGAGACCCAGTACTTC. It yields the protein CASSERVTGGGGNRRETQYF.

The chain couples TRBV7-2 to TRBJ2-3, with a possible D match to TRBD2 (6 bases). The ends were cut back, 3 bases at V and 0 bases at J, with 10 bases in the middle. Germline V gene sequence: CDR1 SGHTA, CDR2 FQGNSA. The CDR3 loop spans 15 amino acids. CDR3 sequence (DNA): TGTGCCAGCAGCTTTGGCGGGGAAAGCACAGATACGCAGTATTTT. This codes for CASSFGGESTDTQYF. Supplemented by reference TRBV7-2 and TRBJ2-3, the full variable domain reads GAGVSQSPSNKVTEKGKDVELRCDPISGHTALYWYRQSLGQGLEFLIYFQGNSAPDKSGLPSDRFSAERTGGSVSTLTIQRTQQEDSAVYLCASSFGGESTDTQYFGPGTRLTVL.

The J gene is TRBJ2-5, the V gene TRBV5-4, with D unclear. V shed 0 bases and J shed 11 bases, with 17 bases lying between them. The CDR3 loop spans 14 amino acids. Germline V gene sequence: CDR1 SGHNT, CDR2 YYREEE (reference sequence). In nucleotides, the CDR3 is TGTGCCAGCAGCTTGGCTGGGATGGGGATTGAGCAGTACTTC. Its translation is CASSLAGMGIEQYF.

The V call is TRBV3-1, the J call TRBJ2-3; D call uncertain. Looked up from germline, CDR1 is LGHDT and CDR2 is YNNKEL (reference sequence). This CDR3 has 15 amino acids. V was shortened by 1 base and J by 0 bases, with 8 bases between the two germline ends. DNA of the CDR3: TGTGCCAGCAGCCAAGTGGTCGGGAGCACAGATACGCAGTATTTT. It yields the protein CASSQVVGSTDTQYF.

V and J are TRBV10-3 and TRBJ2-3; the D gene is possibly TRBD2 (5 bases). V was cut by 3 bases and J by 5 bases, with 12 bases left in between. The CDR3 is 14 amino acids. Germline V gives CDR1 ENHRY, CDR2 SYGVKD. The CDR3 sequence is CAISDAGFEDTQYF. The CDR3 region has the DNA TGTGCCATCAGTGATGCGGGCTTTGAAGATACGCAGTATTTT.